The clone carrying this TCR beta chain was seen only a few times. Its specificity is not known. The CDR3 runs to 15 residues. V lost 0 bases and J lost 0, with 7 bases in between. CDR1 is SGHDN and CDR2 is FVKESK in the germline V gene. The assay was run at survey level. Profiling relied on immunoSEQ multiplex PCR, and the TCRdb table lists in-frame clones only, not all of them. In the table there are around 33,000 clones, 65% to 80% of which are singletons. This sample is part of a study of STAT5B mutations in CD4+ large granular lymphocyte leukemia. Study-level findings and limits: Without putative leukemic clones, patient CD4-sorted repertoires remained more clonal than healthy CD4+ repertoires. Higher CD4+ than CD8+ T-LGLL clonality might reflect small sample size.

The sequencing sample was made of CD4+ T cells from blood buffy coats. This receptor was identified in a human donor in good health. The chain carries TRBV14 and TRBJ2-3; no firm D call. CDR3: CASSQDWSSTDTQYF. CDR3 nucleotide sequence: TGTGCCAGCAGCCAAGATTGGTCTAGCACAGATACGCAGTATTTT.